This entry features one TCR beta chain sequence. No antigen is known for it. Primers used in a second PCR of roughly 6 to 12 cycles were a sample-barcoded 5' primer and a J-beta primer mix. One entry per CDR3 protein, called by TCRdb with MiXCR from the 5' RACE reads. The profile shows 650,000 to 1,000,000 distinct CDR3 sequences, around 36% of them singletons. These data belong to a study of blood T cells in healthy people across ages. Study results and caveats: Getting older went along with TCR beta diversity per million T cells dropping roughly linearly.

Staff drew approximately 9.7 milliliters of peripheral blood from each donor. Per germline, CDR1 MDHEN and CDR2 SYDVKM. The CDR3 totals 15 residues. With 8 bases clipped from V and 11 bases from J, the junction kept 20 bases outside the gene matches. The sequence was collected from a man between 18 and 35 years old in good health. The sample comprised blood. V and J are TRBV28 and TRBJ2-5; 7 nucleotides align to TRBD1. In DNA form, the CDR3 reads TGTGCCAGCCTCACGGGAAAGGGGGCGAGTAATGAGCAGTACTTC. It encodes CASLTGKGASNEQYF.